This TCR beta chain originates from a study of vaccination and CD4 T cells after COVID-19. By proportion, this clonotype is medium-sized. The antigen is unknown. This CDR3 is 15 amino acids long. Per germline, CDR1 MNHNS and CDR2 SASEGT. J was trimmed by 9 bases and V by 5 bases; bases with no gene match: 6. Treatment meaning: approximately nine-day PBMC culture with coronavirus spike peptide pools or control peptides (ViraFEST assay). Once obtained from cultured CD4+ T cells, the DNA was sequenced using the Oncomine TCR Beta short-read assay. In TCRdb, the PCR reads were re-called with MiXCR into one record per CDR3 protein. The sample carries about 19,000 distinct CDR3 sequences, more than 50% recorded once.

This receptor was obtained from a human donor who had recovered from COVID-19. V is TRBV6-1 and J is TRBJ1-6; 11 nucleotides line up with TRBD1. The sequencing input was CD4+ T cells from blood, cultured in vitro. CDR3 in DNA: TGTGCCAGCAGTCGGACAGGGGGCGACGGTTCACCCCTCCACTTT. Translating gives CASSRTGGDGSPLHF.